One and the same sample provided the 7 T cell receptor beta chains below, sequenced in a study of blood T cell repertoires in COVID-19. Data came from immunoSEQ multiplex PCR; TCRdb stores just in-frame clones and leaves some out. The data hold tens of thousands of clones, with roughly 90% observed a single time. Sequencing input: peripheral blood. Receptors were obtained from a human donor in a cohort sampled during active COVID-19.

This clone showed up just once. The rearrangement joins TRBV7-8 to TRBJ2-2, with 7 nucleotides matching TRBD2. Germline lookup yields CDR1 SGHVS and CDR2 FQNEAQ. The V segment lost 4 bases and the J segment 6 bases; nucleotides outside the gene matches: 5. This CDR3 spans 14 amino acids. Written as DNA, the CDR3 is TGTGCCAGCAGCTCGGGCCTAGCGGCCGGGGAGCTGTTTTTT. Amino acid sequence: CASSSGLAAGELFF. The full variable domain, in which reference TRBV7-8 and TRBJ2-2 provide the parts outside the CDR3, is GAGVSQSPRYKVAKRGQDVALRCDPISGHVSLFWYQQALGQGPEFLTYFQNEAQLDKSGLPSDRFFAERPEGSVSTLKIQRTQQEDSAVYLCASSSGLAAGELFFGEGSRLTVL.

CDR3 DNA sequence: TGTGCCAGCACCAAAGGCCCGGGGATGAACACCGGGGAGCTGTTTTTT. Translated: CASTKGPGMNTGELFF. V and J are TRBV7-2 and TRBJ2-2; D might be TRBD2 (5 bases). Per germline, CDR1 SGHTA and CDR2 FQGNSA. This CDR3 spans 16 amino acids. The ends were cut back, 7 bases at V and 1 base at J, with 16 bases in the middle.

This clone has just one count. The rearrangement joins TRBV7-3 to TRBJ2-2, with D tentatively TRBD2 (6 bases). This CDR3 region has 17 residues. V was trimmed by 1 base and J by 7 bases, leaving 19 bases between them. Per germline, CDR1 SGHTA and CDR2 FQGTGA. The CDR3, as DNA: TGTGCCAGCAGCTTAAATCCCCTGACTAGTTCGAGCGGGGAGCTGTTTTTT. Its translation: CASSLNPLTSSSGELFF.

This clone came up a few times. The chain links TRBV6-2 or TRBV6-3 to TRBJ1-5, with 10 bases lining up with TRBD1. The V segment lost 5 bases and the J segment 6 bases; nucleotides outside the gene matches: 7. There are 15 residues in the CDR3. Germline-derived CDR1 and CDR2 are MNHEY and SVGEGT. In DNA, the CDR3 is TGTGCCAGCAGTCCGACAGGGGGCGCTAGTCAGCCCCAGCATTTT. As protein: CASSPTGGASQPQHF.

The chain has TRBV5-1 and TRBJ2-1; 7 nucleotides match TRBD2. Germline loops: CDR1 SGHRS, CDR2 YFSETQ. V shed 5 bases and J 3 bases; nucleotides not matched to a gene: 8. This CDR3 region has 15 residues. The CDR3 region has the DNA TGCGCCAGCAGTCAGGAGGGACTAAACTACAATGAGCAGTTCTTC. It encodes CASSQEGLNYNEQFF.

In nucleotides, the CDR3 is TGTGCCAGCAGCTTGGTTTGGGCGGAGGGCACAGATACGCAGTATTTT. Protein: CASSLVWAEGTDTQYF. The chain carries TRBV5-5 and TRBJ2-3, with D possibly matching TRBD2 (5 bases). Trimming cost V 0 bases and J 1 base, with 12 bases left between them. The CDR3 runs to 16 residues. CDR1 is SGHKS, CDR2 YYEKEE, per germline (reference sequence).

This rearrangement joins TRBV27 to TRBJ2-7, with 10 positions matching TRBD2. The CDR3 contains 15 residues. The V gene's germline CDR1 is MNHEY and CDR2 SMNVEV (reference sequence). The trim removed 5 bases at V and 6 bases at J, leaving 10 bases unmatched. CDR3 sequence: CASSAQAGGYGEQYF. The CDR3 coding sequence is TGTGCCAGCAGTGCCCAAGCGGGAGGGTATGGCGAGCAGTACTTC.